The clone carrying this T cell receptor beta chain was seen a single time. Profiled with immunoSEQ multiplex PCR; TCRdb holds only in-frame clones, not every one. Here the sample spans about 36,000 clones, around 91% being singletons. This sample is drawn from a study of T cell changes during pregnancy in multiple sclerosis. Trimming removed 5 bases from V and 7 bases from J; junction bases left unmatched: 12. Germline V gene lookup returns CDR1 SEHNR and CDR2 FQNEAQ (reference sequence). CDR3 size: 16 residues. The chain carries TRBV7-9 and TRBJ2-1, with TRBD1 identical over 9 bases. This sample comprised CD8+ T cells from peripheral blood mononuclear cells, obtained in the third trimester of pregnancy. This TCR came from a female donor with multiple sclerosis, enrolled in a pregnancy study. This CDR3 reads CASSRLTWDRENEQFF. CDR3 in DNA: TGTGCCAGCAGCCGCCTCACGTGGGACAGGGAGAATGAGCAGTTCTTC. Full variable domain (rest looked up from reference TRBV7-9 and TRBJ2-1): DTGVSQNPRHKITKRGQNVTFRCDPISEHNRLYWYRQTLGQGPEFLTYFQNEAQLEKSRLLSDRFSAERPKGSFSTLEIQRTEQGDSAMYLCASSRLTWDRENEQFFGPGTRLTVL.